This TCR beta chain was sequenced during a study of cytotoxic CD8 clonotypes in ibrutinib-treated CLL (dated by TCRdb to the early 2020s). Some background on the complete study: In this cohort, around 15 patients were treatment-naive and approximately ten were relapsed/refractory, while some 18 had unmutated IGHV. Responses were partial in roughly 24 patients and complete in 2; after median approximately 69 months follow-up, roughly 14 stayed in remission and some twelve progressed. Patients were still on ibrutinib when every remission and progressive disease sample was collected. Longitudinal samples were obtainable from about 30% of the roughly 86 participants in the trial. Samples at response were collected after a median of 12 months of treatment, with a range of about 6 to 40 months. Samples averaged roughly 280,000 productive templates and roughly 86,000 productive rearrangements. Cryopreserved peripheral blood mononuclear cells were obtained prior to treatment, at the time of response, and at either disease progression or sustained remission.

As regards this clone: The antigen it recognizes is unknown. Qualities for individual bases were not recorded, and no much larger clone is one base off.

The research as a whole found: Public clonotypes were rare and either contracted or stayed stable during treatment, and the rise in clonality at ibrutinib response reflected the expansion of private clonotypes. Lymph node repertoires were not examined, and the timing of sampling was not matched between patients in sustained remission and those whose disease progressed. At baseline, clonality was higher than in age-matched healthy donors and showed a strong correlation with circulating CD8+ T-cell counts. At ibrutinib response clonality went up, during sustained remission it held steady, and at progression it dropped back toward baseline.

A MiSeq instrument was used for deep resolution sequencing, which targeted depths ranging from 1 in 1 million up to 1 in 200,000 T cells, with coverage averaging 10x for each clonotype. The immunoSEQ hsTCRB Kit was used to generate the TCR beta libraries. The authors' analysis ran thus. The data were analyzed with ImmunoSEQ Analyzer and ImmunoSEQ Data Assistant, and V, D and J gene assignments followed IMGT definitions. Clonality, which ranges from 0 to 1, was calculated by subtracting the normalized Shannon entropy of productive rearrangement frequencies from one. Only overrepresented clonotypes making up at least 0.05% of each patient's repertoire were included in the public clonotype analysis. Some 14 age-matched healthy donor repertoires from immuneACCESS served as clonality controls. This is the immuneACCESS table as TCRdb keeps it, with only in-frame sequences that have V and J called. A part of the clones is gone; compared with another copy, unresolved V genes explain less than half, and the rest is unexplained. V and J calls and clone size are given by that table; D and trimming were obtained from the DNA. The sample includes fewer than 400,000 clones, with 67% observed a single time. About 6.7% of the sample rests with the top ten.

The CDR3 contains 12 residues, cysteine and phenylalanine counted. Of all the DNA, just the CDR3 is kept, 36 bases in frame from base 1. V trim: 7 bases; J trim: 2 bases; unmatched bases: 2. The germline V gene (reference sequence) specifies MNHNY as CDR1 and SVGAGI as CDR2. For TCR beta library preparation, approximately 2 micrograms of genomic DNA were extracted from the cryopreserved PBMCs. High-throughput TCR beta sequencing was performed on longitudinal blood samples from CLL patients receiving ibrutinib monotherapy. The patients were enrolled in a single-center, open-label phase 2 trial of ibrutinib monotherapy.

The sequence derives from a human donor with chronic lymphocytic leukemia. The material was PBMCs, obtained after 36 months of ibrutinib treatment. Rearrangement joined TRBV6-6 to TRBJ2-7; 7 bases in the middle match TRBD1. Here is the DNA: TGTGCCAGCAAACAGGGGCCCTACGAGCAGTACTTC. This translates into CASKQGPYEQYF.